This T cell receptor (beta chain) was observed in a study of cytomegalovirus exposure and HLA in healthy donors. Study summary: A previous analysis identified approximately 110 million unique TCR beta sequences derived from 180 million or so T cells. Inside one of the first data releases sat roughly 80 million unique TCRs taken from HLA-typed donors.

The V end lost 6 bases, the J end lost 3 bases, and 14 bases lay between the germline ends. The CDR3 has 14 amino acids. The germline gives CDR1 MNHEY, CDR2 SVGAGI. As concerns this clone: Its specificity is not known.

In the PCR, 60 Vbeta and 13 Jbeta primers were used. Generated by immunoSEQ multiplex PCR, the TCRdb table keeps only in-frame clones and is missing some. In the table there are over 150,000 clones, around 77% of which are singletons. Study outcomes and limitations: According to a later analysis, most TCR beta chains associated with CMV appeared HLA-restricted. Researchers left out some V segments, among them TRBV6-2 and TRBV6-3, as indistinguishable.

The clonotype comes from a woman between 25 and 40 years old in good health and CMV-seronegative. The chain recombines TRBV6-5 with TRBJ1-2; no definite D call. The sample comprised PBMCs. For the CDR3, the DNA is TGTGCCAGCAGGCTACAGAGATCTTACTATGGCTACACCTTC. This sequence encodes CASRLQRSYYGYTF.